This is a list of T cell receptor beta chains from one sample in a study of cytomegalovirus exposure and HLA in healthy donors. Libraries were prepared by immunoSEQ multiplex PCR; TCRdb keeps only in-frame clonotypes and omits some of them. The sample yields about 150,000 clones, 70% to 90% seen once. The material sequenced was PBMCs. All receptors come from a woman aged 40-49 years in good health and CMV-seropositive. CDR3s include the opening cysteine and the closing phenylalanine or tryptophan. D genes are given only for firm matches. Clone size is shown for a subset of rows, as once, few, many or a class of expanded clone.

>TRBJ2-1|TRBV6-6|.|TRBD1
CASTPGGTGENEQFF
TGTGCCAGCACCCCGGGAGGGACAGGGGAAAATGAGCAGTTCTTC
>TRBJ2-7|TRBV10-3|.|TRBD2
CAISERALAGYEQYF
TGTGCCATCAGTGAAAGAGCACTAGCGGGGTACGAGCAGTACTTC
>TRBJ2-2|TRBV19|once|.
CASSPLTGYTGELFF
TGTGCCAGTAGTCCATTAACGGGGTACACCGGGGAGCTGTTTTTT
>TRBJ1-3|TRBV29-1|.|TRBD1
CSVARTGEENTIYF
TGCAGCGTCGCCAGGACAGGGGAGGAAAACACCATATATTTT
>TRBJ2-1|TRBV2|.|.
CASSDYYNEQFF
TGTGCCAGCAGTGACTACTACAATGAGCAGTTCTTC
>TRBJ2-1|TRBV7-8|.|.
CASSLGGRGYNEQFF
TGTGCCAGCAGCTTAGGGGGGAGGGGGTACAATGAGCAGTTCTTC
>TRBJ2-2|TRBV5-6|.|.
CATGRFAGELFF
TGTGCCACCGGTCGGTTCGCCGGGGAGCTGTTTTTT
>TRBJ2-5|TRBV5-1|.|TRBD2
CASSLASGQETQYF
TGCGCCAGCAGCTTGGCTAGCGGACAAGAGACCCAGTACTTC
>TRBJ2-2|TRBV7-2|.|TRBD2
CASSLAEREGPGELFF
TGTGCCAGCAGCTTAGCGGAGCGGGAGGGCCCCGGGGAGCTGTTTTTT
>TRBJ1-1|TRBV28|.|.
CASRGGTTEAFF
TGTGCCAGCCGGGGGGGGACCACTGAAGCTTTCTTT
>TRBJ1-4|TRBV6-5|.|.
CASSFTLQALNEKLFF
TGTGCCAGCAGTTTTACCTTACAGGCCCTTAATGAAAAACTGTTTTTT
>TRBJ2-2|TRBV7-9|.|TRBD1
CASSLDRVTGELFF
TGTGCCAGCAGCTTGGACAGGGTGACCGGGGAGCTGTTTTTT
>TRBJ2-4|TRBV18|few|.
CASSPKGGGGIQYF
TGTGCCAGCTCACCGAAAGGGGGTGGAGGCATTCAGTACTTC
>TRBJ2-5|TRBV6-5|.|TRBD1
CASSYTGTGWEETQYF
TGTGCCAGCAGTTATACCGGGACAGGGTGGGAAGAGACCCAGTACTTC
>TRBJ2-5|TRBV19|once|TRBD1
CASKGQGAAETQYF
TGTGCCAGTAAGGGCCAGGGGGCGGCTGAGACCCAGTACTTC
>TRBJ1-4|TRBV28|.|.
CASSPGLFSRATNEKLFF
TGTGCCAGCAGTCCGGGACTCTTCTCGAGAGCAACTAATGAAAAACTGTTTTTT
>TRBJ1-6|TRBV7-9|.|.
CASSSPDGSYNSPLHF
TGTGCCAGCAGCTCCCCTGACGGGAGCTATAATTCACCCCTCCACTTT
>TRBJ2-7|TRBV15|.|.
CATSREISYEQYF
TGTGCCACCAGCAGAGAAATCTCCTACGAGCAGTACTTC
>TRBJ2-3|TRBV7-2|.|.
CASSLGVSTDTQYF
TGTGCCAGCAGCTTAGGCGTTAGCACAGATACGCAGTATTTT
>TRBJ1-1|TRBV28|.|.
CASSPVMNTEAFF
TGTGCCAGCAGTCCAGTCATGAACACTGAAGCTTTCTTT
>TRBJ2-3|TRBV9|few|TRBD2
CASSVAASGTGFDTQYF
TGTGCCAGCAGCGTAGCGGCTAGCGGGACGGGTTTCGATACGCAGTATTTT
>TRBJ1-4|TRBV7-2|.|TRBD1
CASSRQGGEKLFF
TGTGCCAGCAGCCGACAGGGAGGCGAAAAACTGTTTTTT
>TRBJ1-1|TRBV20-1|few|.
CSVGRNTEAFF
TGCAGTGTCGGTAGGAACACTGAAGCTTTCTTT
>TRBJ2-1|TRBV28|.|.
CASSLFRGSYNEQFF
TGTGCCAGCAGTTTATTCCGGGGCTCCTACAATGAGCAGTTCTTC